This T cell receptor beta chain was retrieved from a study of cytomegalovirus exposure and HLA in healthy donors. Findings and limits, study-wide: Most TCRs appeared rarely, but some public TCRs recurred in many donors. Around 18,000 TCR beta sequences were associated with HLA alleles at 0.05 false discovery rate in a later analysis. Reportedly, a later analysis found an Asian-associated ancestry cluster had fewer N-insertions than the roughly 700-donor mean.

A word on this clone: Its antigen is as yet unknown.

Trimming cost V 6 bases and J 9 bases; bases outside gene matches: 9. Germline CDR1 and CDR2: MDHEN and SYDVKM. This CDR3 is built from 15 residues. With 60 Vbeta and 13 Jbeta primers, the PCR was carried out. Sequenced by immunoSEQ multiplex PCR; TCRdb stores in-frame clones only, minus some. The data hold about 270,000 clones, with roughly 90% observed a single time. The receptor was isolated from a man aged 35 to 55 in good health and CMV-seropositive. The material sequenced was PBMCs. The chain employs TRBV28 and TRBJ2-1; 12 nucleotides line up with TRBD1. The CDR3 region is CASSQTGTGGSEQFF. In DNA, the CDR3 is TGTGCCAGCAGCCAAACCGGGACAGGGGGCAGTGAGCAGTTCTTC.